This TCR beta chain was sequenced in a study of shared clonotypes between healthy human individuals. The wider study: Each donor had three CD4 naive, three CD4 memory, two CD8 naive and one CD8 memory plate.

Study-level findings and limits: Naive CD4 clonotypes overlapped across several donors at 4.5% to 5.5%. As a rule, naive subsets had a larger estimated richness than memory subsets.

Only in-frame clones appear in the TCRdb table, and some are missing; sequencing was by immunoSEQ multiplex PCR. The table includes some 1 million clones, about 70% detected once. The CDR3 consists of 13 residues. V lost 5 bases to trimming and J lost 9 bases; unmatched junction nucleotides: 7. Germline V CDR1 and CDR2: GTSNPN, SVGIG (reference sequence). Concerning this clone itself: Its antigen is unknown.

A CD45RA-negative memory subset and a CD45RA+ naive subset were separated from the CD4+ cells. This sequence was found in a man aged 18 to 30 in good health. V usage is TRBV30 and J usage is TRBJ1-5, with TRBD1 matching 10 bases. The sequenced sample was memory CD4+ T cells sorted from blood. Specified subset: CD45RA-negative fraction. CDR3 region: CAWGDRGRGPQHF. CDR3 in DNA: TGTGCCTGGGGGGACAGGGGAAGGGGGCCCCAGCATTTT.